This T cell receptor beta chain was recorded in a study of T cells in Graves' hyperthyroidism and ophthalmopathy (dated by TCRdb to between 2018 and 2021). For the study in its entirety: Peripheral blood samples were taken at initial diagnosis, before any treatment was given. After sampling, hyperthyroidism patients received methimazole starting at 30 mg daily, and ophthalmopathy patients received high-dose intravenous methylprednisolone. The 75 to 100 discovery patients were randomly split 7:3 into training and test sets. In addition, the study compared T-cell repertoires in thyroid tissue and in blood from five or six Graves' hyperthyroidism patients. According to the paper, TCR Vbeta CDR3 sequencing was carried out on approximately 140 peripheral blood samples, which came from under 50 ophthalmopathy, 75 to 80 hyperthyroidism and roughly 17 progressor patients. To identify TCR V-J signatures that set the groups apart, the researchers used a discovery cohort of more than 95 patients, made up of around 40 with Graves' ophthalmopathy and some 56 with stable Graves' hyperthyroidism. An independent validation cohort of some 18 hyperthyroidism patients and about 16 patients who later progressed to ophthalmopathy tested prospective prediction of ophthalmopathy. The full study reports these points: In cross-validation, a model built on a 13 V-J signature told ophthalmopathy apart from stable hyperthyroidism with approximately 90% sensitivity and approximately 84% specificity, and in testing the same model reached 80%/75%. In validation, progression to ophthalmopathy was predicted by the model with nearly 71% sensitivity and around 75% specificity, a median of approximately 7.1 months before onset. Sample size was not statistically predetermined, and blinding of investigators to group allocation was not performed. Most expanded thyroid clonotypes (frequency above 0.001) were also detected in blood, suggesting blood repertoires may reflect thyroid immune responses.

Concerning this clonotype itself: No antigen is known for it. Base qualities are missing; no much larger clone stands one base away.

The hyperthyroidism patients were between 18 and 65 years old and newly diagnosed, with a disease duration of less than 2 months. Any patient with an uncontrolled infection, another autoimmune disease, pregnancy or lactation was excluded. Clinical symptoms, serum thyroxine and TRAb, thyroid ultrasound, and orbital computed tomography formed the basis for the diagnoses. Blood from progressor patients was drawn when they were first diagnosed with hyperthyroidism, before any ophthalmopathy symptoms appeared. Ficoll-Paque density gradient centrifugation was used to isolate PBMCs from about 10 ml of fresh peripheral blood. Progressor patients were defined as those initially diagnosed with Graves' hyperthyroidism in whom ophthalmopathy developed during follow-up. Total RNA was extracted using Trizol reagent, and RNA quality was assessed on an Agilent 2100 Bioanalyzer. The TCR beta CDR3 regions were amplified from RNA transcripts. The TCR CDR3 was subjected to a first round of RT-PCR using the HTBI primer set and the Qiagen OneStep RT-PCR kit. Libraries were constructed in a second round of multiplex PCR, after which size selection and purification were carried out. The libraries were sequenced on an Illumina HiSeq2000 using paired-end 100 bp reads. The study's own analysis went as follows. SOAPnuke was used to process the raw data, removing reads that contained adapters or uncalled bases, had a mean Phred below 15, or lacked an exact match to the constant primer or identifier. COPE v1.2.5 was used to merge high-quality paired reads, and clonotypes were defined as unique nucleotide sequences. MiTCR v1.1 was used to align the clonotypes against IMGT TRBV, TRBD and TRBJ reference segments. Analysis was restricted to V-J combinations with a frequency above 0.0001, which covered approximately 99% of repertoires. A TCS score was defined as the ratio between F50 (clonal expansion) and ExV (chaos), using BLOSUM62-based TCRdist between CDR3 peptides within each V-J. Welch's t-statistics and random forest reduced 450 to 600 V-J features to 10 to 15, which were used in a naive Bayes classifier (R e1071). The public reads were quality trimmed at Q25 with fastp and then assembled into clones with MiXCR by TCRdb, keeping productive beta chains. CDR3 protein sequences are deduplicated, and each keeps its most common genes and DNA. It is TCRdb's table, rather than the study itself, that gives the V and J calls and clone size. The sample table records about 720,000 distinct CDR3 sequences; around 20% of these occur just once. The biggest ten clones account for 16% of the sample.

The germline V gene encodes CDR1 KGHDR and CDR2 SFDVKD. Deletion took 0 bases off V and 0 bases off J, with a span of 14 bases between the germline ends. The CDR3 covers 18 residues, taking in both the cysteine and the phenylalanine. Only the CDR3 DNA is retained, 54 bases long and in frame from the first base. This clonotype originated in a woman between 45 and 65 years old with Graves' hyperthyroidism that later progressed to Graves' ophthalmopathy. Recombination linked TRBV24-1 to TRBJ2-1; TRBD2 is possibly the D segment (6 matching bases). Material: blood. The bases read TGTGCCACCAGTGATTTGAAGGGCTGGGGACTCTCCTACAATGAGCAGTTCTTC. This yields the protein CATSDLKGWGLSYNEQFF.